This T cell receptor beta chain was profiled in a study of shared clonotypes between healthy human individuals. As for the study in general: A couple of female and three male donors aged 18 to 49 were enrolled.

Trimming cost V 3 bases and J 6 bases, with 21 bases left between them. The CDR3 runs 16 residues. The germline CDR1 and CDR2 sequences are LGHNA and YSLEER. Only in-frame clones appear in the TCRdb table, and some are missing; sequencing was by immunoSEQ multiplex PCR. The data show 1.4 million or so clones, around 98.5% seen once. The clonotype comes from a man younger than 45 in good health. The rearrangement joins TRBV4-3 to TRBJ2-7; D may correspond to TRBD1 or TRBD2 (5 bases each). Sequencing was carried out using naive CD4+ T cells sorted from blood. Subset: CD45RA+ positively selected. The CDR3 DNA follows: TGCGCCAGCAGCCACGCCGGCCGAGGGGCCTTCGTCGAGCAGTACTTC. It yields the protein CASSHAGRGAFVEQYF.